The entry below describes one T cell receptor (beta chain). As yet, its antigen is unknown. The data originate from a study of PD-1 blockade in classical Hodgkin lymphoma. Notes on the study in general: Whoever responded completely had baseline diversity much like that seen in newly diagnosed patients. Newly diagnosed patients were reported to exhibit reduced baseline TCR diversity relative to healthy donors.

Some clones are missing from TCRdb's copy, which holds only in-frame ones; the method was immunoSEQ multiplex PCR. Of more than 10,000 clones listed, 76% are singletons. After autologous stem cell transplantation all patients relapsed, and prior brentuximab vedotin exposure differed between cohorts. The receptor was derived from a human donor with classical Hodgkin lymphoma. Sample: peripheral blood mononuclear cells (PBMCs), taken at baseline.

CDR3 bases: TGCAGTGCCGCCCTTCTGAACATTCAGTACTTC. This encodes CSAALLNIQYF. The chain employs TRBV20-1 and TRBJ2-4; unclear D gene. The germline V and J ends were trimmed by 6 bases and 7 bases, with 10 bases remaining between them. The CDR3 has 11 amino acids. From germline, CDR1 is DFQATT and CDR2 SNEGSKA (reference sequence).